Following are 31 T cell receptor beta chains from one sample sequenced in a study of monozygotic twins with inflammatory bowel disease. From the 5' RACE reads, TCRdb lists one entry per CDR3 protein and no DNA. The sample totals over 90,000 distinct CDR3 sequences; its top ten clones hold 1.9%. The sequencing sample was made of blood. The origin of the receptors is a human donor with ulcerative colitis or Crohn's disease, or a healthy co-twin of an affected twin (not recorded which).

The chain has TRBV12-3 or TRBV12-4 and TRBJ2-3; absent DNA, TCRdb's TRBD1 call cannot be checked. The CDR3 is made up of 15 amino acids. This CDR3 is CASSPRGLGSDTQYF.

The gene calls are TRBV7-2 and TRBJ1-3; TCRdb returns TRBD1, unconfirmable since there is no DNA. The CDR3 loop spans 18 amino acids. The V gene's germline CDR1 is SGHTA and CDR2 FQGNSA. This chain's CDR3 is CASSLELDLRGTGNTIYF. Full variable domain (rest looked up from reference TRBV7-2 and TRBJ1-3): GAGVSQSPSNKVTEKGKDVELRCDPISGHTALYWYRQSLGQGLEFLIYFQGNSAPDKSGLPSDRFSAERTGGSVSTLTIQRTQQEDSAVYLCASSLELDLRGTGNTIYFGEGSWLTVV.

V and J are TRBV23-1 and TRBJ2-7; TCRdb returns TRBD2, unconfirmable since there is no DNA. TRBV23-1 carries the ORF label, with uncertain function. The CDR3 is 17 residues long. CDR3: CASSRIGSSGGPYEQYF.

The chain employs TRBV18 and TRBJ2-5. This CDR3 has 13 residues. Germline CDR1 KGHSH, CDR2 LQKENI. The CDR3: CASSPDQLETQYF.

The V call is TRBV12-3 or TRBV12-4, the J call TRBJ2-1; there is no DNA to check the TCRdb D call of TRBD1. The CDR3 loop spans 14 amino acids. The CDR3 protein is CASRRQGVSDEQFF.

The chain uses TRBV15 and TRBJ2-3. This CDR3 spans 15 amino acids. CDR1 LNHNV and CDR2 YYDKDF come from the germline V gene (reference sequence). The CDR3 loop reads CATSNGDLVGDTQYF.

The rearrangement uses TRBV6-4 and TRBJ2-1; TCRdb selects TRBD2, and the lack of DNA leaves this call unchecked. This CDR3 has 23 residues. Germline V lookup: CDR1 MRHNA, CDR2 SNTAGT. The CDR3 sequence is CASGRELPYDEGLAGGFYNEQFF.

The CDR3 spells CASISGSLQSTDTQYF. This chain connects TRBV28 to TRBJ2-3; the TRBD2 assignment by TCRdb is unverifiable without DNA. Looked up from germline, CDR1 is MDHEN and CDR2 is SYDVKM. CDR3 length: 16 residues. Combining the CDR3 with reference TRBV28 and TRBJ2-3 gives the whole variable domain DVKVTQSSRYLVKRTGEKVFLECVQDMDHENMFWYRQDPGLGLRLIYFSYDVKMKEKGDIPEGYSVSREKKERFSLILESASTNQTSMYLCASISGSLQSTDTQYFGPGTRLTVL.

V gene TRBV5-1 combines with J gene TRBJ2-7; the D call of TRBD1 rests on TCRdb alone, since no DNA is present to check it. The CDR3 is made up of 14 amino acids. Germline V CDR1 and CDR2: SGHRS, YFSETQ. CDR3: CASSHQGISYEQYF. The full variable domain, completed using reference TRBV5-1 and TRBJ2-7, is KAGVTQTPRYLIKTRGQQVTLSCSPISGHRSVSWYQQTPGQGLQFLFEYFSETQRNKGNFPGRFSGRQFSNSRSEMNVSTLELGDSALYLCASSHQGISYEQYFGPGTRLTVT.

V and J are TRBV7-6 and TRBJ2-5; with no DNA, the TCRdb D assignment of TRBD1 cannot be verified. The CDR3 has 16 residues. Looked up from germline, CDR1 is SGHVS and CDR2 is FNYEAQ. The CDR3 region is CASSLMLRGRGETQYF.

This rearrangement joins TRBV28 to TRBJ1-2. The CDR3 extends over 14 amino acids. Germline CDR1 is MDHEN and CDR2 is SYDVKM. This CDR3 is CASGPPTRGYGYTF.

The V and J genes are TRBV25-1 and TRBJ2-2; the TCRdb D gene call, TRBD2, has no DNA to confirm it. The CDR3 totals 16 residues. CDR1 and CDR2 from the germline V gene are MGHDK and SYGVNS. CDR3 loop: CASTQTSGGNTGELFF. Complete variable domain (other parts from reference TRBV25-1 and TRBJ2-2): EADIYQTPRYLVIGTGKKITLECSQTMGHDKMYWYQQDPGMELHLIHYSYGVNSTEKGDLSSESTVSRIRTEHFPLTLESARPSHTSQYLCASTQTSGGNTGELFFGEGSRLTVL.

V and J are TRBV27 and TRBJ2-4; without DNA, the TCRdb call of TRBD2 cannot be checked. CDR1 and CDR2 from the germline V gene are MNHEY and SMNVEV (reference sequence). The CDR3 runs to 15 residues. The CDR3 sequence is CASSSGQTPSNIQYF.

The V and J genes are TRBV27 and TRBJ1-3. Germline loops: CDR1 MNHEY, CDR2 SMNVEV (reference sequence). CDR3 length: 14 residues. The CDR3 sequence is CASSNRPSGNTIYF.

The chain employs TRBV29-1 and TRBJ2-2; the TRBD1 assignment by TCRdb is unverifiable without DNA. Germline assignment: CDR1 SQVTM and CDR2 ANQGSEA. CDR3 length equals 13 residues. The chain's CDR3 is CSVDRVGTGELFF.

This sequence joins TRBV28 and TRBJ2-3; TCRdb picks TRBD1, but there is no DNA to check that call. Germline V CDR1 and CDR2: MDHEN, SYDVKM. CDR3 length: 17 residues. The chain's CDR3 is CASSSPSTRGVPDTQYF.

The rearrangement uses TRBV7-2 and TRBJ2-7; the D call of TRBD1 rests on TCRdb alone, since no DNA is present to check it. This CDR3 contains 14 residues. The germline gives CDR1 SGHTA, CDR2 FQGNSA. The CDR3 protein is CASSPAAQIYEQYF.

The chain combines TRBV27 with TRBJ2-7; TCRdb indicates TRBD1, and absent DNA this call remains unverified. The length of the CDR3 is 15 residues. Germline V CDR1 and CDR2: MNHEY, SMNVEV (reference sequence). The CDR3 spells CASSLPGTGGYEQYF.

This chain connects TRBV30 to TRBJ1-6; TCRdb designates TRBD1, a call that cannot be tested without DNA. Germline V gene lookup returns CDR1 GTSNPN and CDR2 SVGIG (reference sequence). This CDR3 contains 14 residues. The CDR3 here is CAWRWRGQNSPLHF.

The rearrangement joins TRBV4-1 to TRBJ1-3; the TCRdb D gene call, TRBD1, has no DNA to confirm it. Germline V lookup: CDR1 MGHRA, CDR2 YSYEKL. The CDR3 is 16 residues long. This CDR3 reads CASSPGTARTGNTIYF.

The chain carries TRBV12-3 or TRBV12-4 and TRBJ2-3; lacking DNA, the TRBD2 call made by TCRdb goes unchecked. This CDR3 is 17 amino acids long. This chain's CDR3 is CASSRGLAGGPGDTQYF.

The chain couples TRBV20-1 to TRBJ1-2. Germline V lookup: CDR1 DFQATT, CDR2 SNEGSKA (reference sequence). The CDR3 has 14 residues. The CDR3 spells CSAAGRTSNYGYTF.

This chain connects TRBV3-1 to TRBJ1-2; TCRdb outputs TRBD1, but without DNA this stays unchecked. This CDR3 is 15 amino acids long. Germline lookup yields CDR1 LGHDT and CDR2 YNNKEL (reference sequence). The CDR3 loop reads CASSQDHRVGYGYTF.

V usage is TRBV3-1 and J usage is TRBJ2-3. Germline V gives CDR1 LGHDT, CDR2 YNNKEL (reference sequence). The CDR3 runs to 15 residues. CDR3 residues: CASSQDHRNTDTQYF.

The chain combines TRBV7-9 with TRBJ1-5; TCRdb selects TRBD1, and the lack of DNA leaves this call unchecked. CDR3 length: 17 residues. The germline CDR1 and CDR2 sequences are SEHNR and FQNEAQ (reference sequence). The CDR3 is CASSLAGGESVNQPQHF.

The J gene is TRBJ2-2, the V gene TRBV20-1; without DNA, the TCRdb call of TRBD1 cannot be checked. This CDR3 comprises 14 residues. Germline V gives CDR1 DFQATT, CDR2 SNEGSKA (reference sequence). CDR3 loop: CSASGASHTGELFF.

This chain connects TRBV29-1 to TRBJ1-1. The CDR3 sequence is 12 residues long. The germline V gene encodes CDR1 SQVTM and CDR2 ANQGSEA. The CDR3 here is CSGRQVNTEAFF.

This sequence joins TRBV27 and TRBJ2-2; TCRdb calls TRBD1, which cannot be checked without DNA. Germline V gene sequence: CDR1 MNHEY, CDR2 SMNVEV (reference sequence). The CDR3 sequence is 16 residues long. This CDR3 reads CASSLYGTINTGELFF.

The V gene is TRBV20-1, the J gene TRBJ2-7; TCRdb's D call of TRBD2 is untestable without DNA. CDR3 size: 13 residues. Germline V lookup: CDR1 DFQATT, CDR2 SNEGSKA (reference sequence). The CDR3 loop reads CSASSTSGSEQYF.

The CDR3: CASTNQGANTGELFF. This chain uses TRBV6-2 or TRBV6-3 with TRBJ2-2; TCRdb's D gene call, TRBD1, goes unchecked for lack of DNA. The CDR3 sequence is 15 residues long. The germline V gene has CDR1 MNHEY and CDR2 SVGEGT.

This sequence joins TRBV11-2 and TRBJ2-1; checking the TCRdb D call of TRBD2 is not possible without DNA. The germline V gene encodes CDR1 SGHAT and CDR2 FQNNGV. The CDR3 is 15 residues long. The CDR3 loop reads CASSSLAGLHHEQFF.